The next 29 T cell receptor beta chains were all read from a single sample in a study of beta chain features in type 1 diabetes. The entirety of the isolated RNA underwent reverse transcription, so expressed TCRB transcripts were sequenced. TCRdb's copy holds only in-frame clones and misses some; the assay was immunoSEQ multiplex PCR. The sample lists about 240,000 clones, about 30% seen once, with approximately 4% in the top ten. What was sequenced was central memory CD4+ T cells from blood. These receptors all stem from a man aged 25-40 years in good health.

The rearrangement uses TRBV18 and TRBJ2-3; the D call may be TRBD1 or TRBD2 (8 bases each). CDR3 size: 18 residues. From germline, CDR1 is KGHSH and CDR2 LQKENI. V gave up 3 bases and J gave up 2 bases, with 21 bases separating them. CDR3: CASSPNRGSGGHTDTQYF. Written as DNA, the CDR3 is TGTGCCAGCTCACCGAACAGGGGGAGCGGGGGTCACACAGATACGCAGTATTTT.

In its sample, this clone was seen a few times. V is TRBV29-1 and J is TRBJ2-5; the D is unclear. V was clipped by 7 bases and J by 2 bases, with 17 bases between them. The CDR3 totals 14 residues. Germline V gene sequence: CDR1 SQVTM, CDR2 ANQGSEA. The CDR3 DNA sequence: TGCAGCGGGAACCGCGGTTCCCCACAAGAGACCCAGTACTTC. Translating it yields CSGNRGSPQETQYF.

The V and J genes are TRBV5-1 and TRBJ1-1; D call uncertain. V was cut by 4 bases and J by 1 base, with 14 bases left in between. This CDR3 is 15 amino acids long. Germline CDR1 is SGHRS and CDR2 is YFSETQ. The CDR3 spells CASSAGVRTNTEAFF. The CDR3 DNA is TGCGCCAGCAGCGCCGGTGTCAGGACGAACACTGAAGCTTTCTTT.

J is TRBJ1-3 and V is TRBV29-1; tentative D call: TRBD1 (6 bases). The CDR3 extends over 14 amino acids. Germline V gene sequence: CDR1 SQVTM, CDR2 ANQGSEA. The germline V and J ends were trimmed by 6 bases and 3 bases, with 15 bases remaining between them. This CDR3 reads CSVREGVSGNTIYF. For the CDR3, the DNA is TGCAGCGTGAGAGAGGGGGTTAGTGGAAACACCATATATTTT.

The chain couples TRBV28 to TRBJ2-7; no firm D call. CDR3 size: 12 residues. Germline values: CDR1 MDHEN, CDR2 SYDVKM. V was trimmed by 3 bases and J by 2 bases, leaving 5 bases between them. The CDR3 DNA is TGTGCCAGCAGTTTGCTCCCCTACGAGCAGTACTTC. Translating it yields CASSLLPYEQYF.

This clone was seen more than once but under ten times. This same CDR3 is encoded by further DNA sequences in the sample. CDR3: CASSLGTSETQYF. The DNA for the CDR3 is TGTGCCAGCAGCCTCGGGACTAGTGAGACCCAGTACTTC. This chain uses TRBV7-2 with TRBJ2-5; 8 bases align to TRBD2. V gave up 5 bases and J gave up 5 bases; unmatched junction bases: 4. Germline loops: CDR1 SGHTA, CDR2 FQGNSA. This CDR3 comprises 13 residues.

Only a few counts were recorded for this clone. V is TRBV5-4 and J is TRBJ2-5, with a possible D match to TRBD2 (6 bases). CDR1 and CDR2 (germline): SGHNT, YYREEE (reference sequence). The V gene lost 4 bases and the J gene lost 1 base, with 17 bases spanning the gap. The CDR3 extends over 16 amino acids. CDR3 sequence: CASSAGIGGGQETQYF. The CDR3 bases are TGTGCCAGCAGCGCTGGAATCGGGGGAGGCCAAGAGACCCAGTACTTC.

The sample holds a few counts of this clone. The chain links TRBV30 to TRBJ1-5, with D hard to call. Germline-derived CDR1 and CDR2 are GTSNPN and SVGIG (reference sequence). The CDR3 runs to 12 residues. V was shortened by 1 base and J by 7 bases, with 8 bases between the two germline ends. This CDR3 reads CAWSGLGQPQHF. The CDR3 coding sequence is TGTGCCTGGAGTGGACTGGGGCAGCCCCAGCATTTT.

The V call is TRBV29-1, the J call TRBJ2-7, with TRBD1 matching 8 bases. Unmatched junction bases numbered 2, after V lost 2 bases and J lost 2 bases. CDR3 length equals 13 residues. Germline V gene data show CDR1 as SQVTM and CDR2 as ANQGSEA. This CDR3 is CSVELQGAYEQYF. The CDR3 nucleotides read TGCAGCGTTGAACTACAGGGGGCCTACGAGCAGTACTTC.

The chain couples TRBV30 to TRBJ2-2, with D unresolved. This CDR3 contains 16 residues. Trimming removed 0 bases from V and 0 bases from J, with 11 bases in between. The V gene's germline CDR1 is GTSNPN and CDR2 SVGIG (reference sequence). The CDR3 coding sequence is TGTGCCTGGAGTGTACCTCTGGCTCCGAACACCGGGGAGCTGTTTTTT. Translating gives CAWSVPLAPNTGELFF.

This clone was counted a few times. The rearrangement links TRBV4-2 to TRBJ1-2; TRBD1 is a possible D gene (6 bases). Trimming took 0 bases from V and 2 from J, leaving 10 bases between them. This CDR3 region has 15 residues. The germline CDR1 and CDR2 sequences are LGHNA and YNFKEQ. The CDR3 sequence is CASSQEGQGNYGYTF. The CDR3 region has the DNA TGTGCCAGCAGCCAAGAGGGTCAGGGGAACTATGGCTACACCTTC.

The CDR3 DNA follows: TGTGCCAGCAGCCTAGGACAGTCCTACTACAATGAGCAGTTCTTC. This translates into CASSLGQSYYNEQFF. This chain joins TRBV7-8 and TRBJ2-1; D may be TRBD1 (6 bases). This CDR3 has 15 residues. The germline V gene encodes CDR1 SGHVS and CDR2 FQNEAQ. Deletions cut 5 bases from V and 3 bases from J, with 14 bases between.

This clone was detected only a few times. This chain uses TRBV9 with TRBJ1-6, with D hard to call. The CDR3 length is 14 residues. Between the trimmed V and J ends, which lost 5 bases and 9 bases, there was a span of 15 bases. From germline, CDR1 is SGDLS and CDR2 YYNGEE. This chain's CDR3 is CASRAPGIGSPLHF. CDR3 DNA sequence: TGTGCCAGCAGGGCGCCAGGCATCGGTTCACCCCTCCACTTT.

This clone has just a few counts. The chain is built from TRBV5-6 and TRBJ2-1, with D tentatively TRBD1 (5 bases). The CDR3 covers 14 residues. Germline V lookup: CDR1 SGHDT, CDR2 YYEEEE. Deletions cut 0 bases from V and 6 bases from J, with 10 bases between. The CDR3 reads CASSLVGPSNEQFF. The DNA for the CDR3 is TGTGCCAGCAGCTTGGTGGGGCCTAGCAATGAGCAGTTCTTC. The full variable domain, rest sourced from reference TRBV5-6 and TRBJ2-1, is DAGVTQSPTHLIKTRGQQVTLRCSPKSGHDTVSWYQQALGQGPQFIFQYYEEEERQRGNFPDRFSGHQFPNYSSELNVNALLLGDSALYLCASSLVGPSNEQFFGPGTRLTVL.

The chain links TRBV28 to TRBJ2-3; perhaps D is TRBD1 or TRBD2 (5 bases each). Germline V gene sequence: CDR1 MDHEN, CDR2 SYDVKM. This CDR3 comprises 17 residues. V was clipped by 6 bases and J by 6 bases, with 25 bases between them. The chain's CDR3 is CASRPEIGTTLDDTQYF. The CDR3 DNA reads TGTGCCAGCAGGCCGGAGATCGGGACGACCCTCGATGATACGCAGTATTTT.

Only a few counts were recorded for this clone. The genes are TRBV10-3 and TRBJ2-7; D perhaps matches TRBD2 (6 bases). The CDR3 runs to 15 residues. CDR1 is ENHRY and CDR2 is SYGVKD in the germline V gene. The V end lost 6 bases, the J end lost 6 bases, and 21 bases lay between the germline ends. The CDR3 DNA reads TGTGCCATCAGCAACTCTATGGGTTCGGGACTCGAGCAGTACTTC. Amino acid sequence: CAISNSMGSGLEQYF.

This clone has a handful of counts. The rearrangement links TRBV4-3 to TRBJ2-1, with 10 bases aligning to TRBD2. From germline, CDR1 is LGHNA and CDR2 YSLEER. There are 18 residues in the CDR3. The V gene end was trimmed by 0 bases and the J gene end by 0 bases; junction bases not matched to a gene: 5. CDR3 sequence: CASSQEASGSGSYNEQFF. In DNA form, the CDR3 reads TGCGCCAGCAGCCAAGAGGCTAGCGGGAGCGGCTCCTACAATGAGCAGTTCTTC.

This clone was detected only a few times. The J gene is TRBJ1-1, the V gene TRBV6-5; unclear D gene. The CDR3 is made up of 12 amino acids. Between the trimmed V and J ends, which lost 6 bases and 2 bases, there was a span of 7 bases. Germline loops: CDR1 MNHEY, CDR2 SVGAGI. CDR3 sequence reads: CASSRPNTEAFF. CDR3 bases: TGTGCCAGCAGCCGACCCAACACTGAAGCTTTCTTT.

This clone was recorded a few times. This chain joins TRBV4-2 and TRBJ1-3; D not certain. CDR1 and CDR2 from the germline V gene are LGHNA and YNFKEQ. The CDR3 covers 17 residues. The germline V and J ends were trimmed by 4 bases and 2 bases, with 18 bases remaining between them. CDR3 protein: CASSPAPDGGTGNTIYF. The CDR3 DNA sequence: TGTGCCAGCAGCCCTGCACCCGACGGAGGTACTGGAAACACCATATATTTT.

The CDR3 loop reads CASSYSMVLGADTQYF. The DNA of the CDR3 is TGTGCCAGCAGTTACTCGATGGTCCTGGGCGCAGATACGCAGTATTTT. The genes are TRBV6-5 and TRBJ2-3, with no clear D. The V end was cut by 0 bases, the J end by 4 bases, with 14 bases between. The CDR3 contains 16 residues. In germline, CDR1 is MNHEY, CDR2 SVGAGI.

The table lists this clone with many counts. The chain carries TRBV10-3 and TRBJ1-2, with 8 bases matching TRBD1. The CDR3 extends over 12 amino acids. J lost 2 bases, V lost 10 bases, and 3 bases had no gene match. Germline V gives CDR1 ENHRY, CDR2 SYGVKD. The CDR3: CATRQGNYGYTF. The CDR3 DNA is TGTGCCACCCGACAGGGGAACTATGGCTACACCTTC.

This clone was detected many times. The rearrangement joins TRBV10-3 to TRBJ2-1, with 14 bases fitting TRBD2. This CDR3 contains 16 residues. Germline assignment: CDR1 ENHRY and CDR2 SYGVKD. Losses at the gene ends were 6 bases for V and 3 bases for J; bases not matched to a gene: 4. In DNA form, the CDR3 reads TGTGCCATCAGGGCCGGGACTAGCGGGAGCTACAATGAGCAGTTCTTC. Amino acids: CAIRAGTSGSYNEQFF.

This clone was seen a single time. The chain carries TRBV30 and TRBJ2-1; D gene uncertain. The germline V gene encodes CDR1 GTSNPN and CDR2 SVGIG (reference sequence). The CDR3 has 12 residues. Deletions cut 8 bases from V and 6 bases from J, with 14 bases between. CDR3 residues: CASCGVTNEQFF. In DNA form, the CDR3 reads TGTGCCAGTTGTGGGGTCACCAATGAGCAGTTCTTC.

J is TRBJ2-3 and V is TRBV7-6, with no clear D. The CDR3 totals 15 residues. V was pared by 3 bases and J by 2 bases, with 12 bases between. From germline, CDR1 is SGHVS and CDR2 FNYEAQ. The DNA of the CDR3 is TGTGCCAGCAGCTTTCCTACACCCCTCACAGATACGCAGTATTTT. It is translated as CASSFPTPLTDTQYF. Using reference TRBV7-6 and TRBJ2-3 for the parts outside the CDR3, the full variable domain is GAGVSQSPRYKVTKRGQDVALRCDPISGHVSLYWYRQALGQGPEFLTYFNYEAQQDKSGLPNDRFSAERPEGSISTLTIQRTEQRDSAMYRCASSFPTPLTDTQYFGPGTRLTVL.

This clone was picked up a small number of times. The chain combines TRBV6-5 with TRBJ2-3; 7 bases are a match to TRBD1. CDR3 length: 15 residues. CDR1 MNHEY and CDR2 SVGAGI come from the germline V gene. V shed 0 bases and J 4 bases; nucleotides not matched to a gene: 4. In nucleotides, the CDR3 is TGTGCCAGCAGTTACTCAGACAGGGACCCAGATACGCAGTATTTT. It is translated as CASSYSDRDPDTQYF.

In this sample, this clone turned up a few times. The V and J genes are TRBV30 and TRBJ1-5; TRBD1 agrees at 8 bases. The V segment lost 3 bases and the J segment 4 bases; nucleotides outside the gene matches: 5. The CDR3 loop spans 14 amino acids. Germline V gene lookup returns CDR1 GTSNPN and CDR2 SVGIG (reference sequence). The CDR3 DNA sequence: TGTGCCTGGAGGCCCAGGGGGCCTAATCAGCCCCAGCATTTT. Translated, it gives CAWRPRGPNQPQHF.

This clone was recorded a few times. The rearrangement uses TRBV5-1 and TRBJ2-5; 9 nucleotides agree with TRBD2. Germline CDR1 and CDR2: SGHRS and YFSETQ. This CDR3 is built from 15 residues. Unmatched junction bases numbered 10, after V lost 7 bases and J lost 3 bases. The CDR3: CASAWGSGSKETQYF. The CDR3 coding sequence is TGCGCCAGCGCCTGGGGTAGCGGGAGCAAAGAGACCCAGTACTTC. Looking up the rest from reference TRBV5-1 and TRBJ2-5 gives the full variable domain: KAGVTQTPRYLIKTRGQQVTLSCSPISGHRSVSWYQQTPGQGLQFLFEYFSETQRNKGNFPGRFSGRQFSNSRSEMNVSTLELGDSALYLCASAWGSGSKETQYFGPGTRLLVL.

This clone has a handful of counts. The V call is TRBV19, the J call TRBJ1-2; 8 nucleotides agree with TRBD1. The germline V gene encodes CDR1 LNHDA and CDR2 SQIVND (reference sequence). This CDR3 has 13 amino acids. Trimming took 6 bases from V and 8 from J; bases not matched to a gene: 8. In DNA, the CDR3 is TGTGCCAGTAGGGACAGGGCGGTGGAGGGCTACACCTTC. It is translated as CASRDRAVEGYTF.

The V call is TRBV2, the J call TRBJ1-2, with D maybe TRBD1 (5 bases). There are 15 residues in the CDR3. Germline CDR1 SNHLY, CDR2 FYNNEI. The V end was cut by 5 bases, the J end by 2 bases, with 15 bases between. The CDR3 here is CASSSGGTLNYGYTF. The CDR3 bases are TGTGCCAGCAGTTCGGGTGGGACCCTCAACTATGGCTACACCTTC.